This T cell receptor (beta chain) was retrieved from a study of T-cell memory formation after mild COVID-19. MiXCR, applied by TCRdb to the 5' RACE reads, yields one record per CDR3 protein. Of fewer than 4,500 distinct CDR3 sequences in the sample, about 17% were seen once. Between the trimmed V and J ends, which lost 5 bases and 4 bases, there was a span of 14 bases. The CDR3 spans 14 residues. Germline V gene lookup returns CDR1 MNHEY and CDR2 SVGAGI. This clonotype is judged medium-sized. The sequenced sample was PBMCs or a T cell subset sorted from them (not recorded which). This receptor was taken from an adult who had mild COVID-19 (a few samples of this study predate the infection). Cell type and time point are not known. The gene calls are TRBV6-5 and TRBJ2-5; tentatively, D is TRBD1 or TRBD2 (5 bases each). The CDR3 spells CASSPTGRGETQYF. DNA of the CDR3: TGTGCCAGCAGTCCTACAGGCCGGGGAGAGACCCAGTACTTC.